The 8 T cell receptor beta chains below were found in one sample sequenced in a study of chemoradiotherapy in HPV16-positive cancers. Assay: immunoSEQ multiplex PCR; the TCRdb copy retains only in-frame clones and omits some. The sample records about 21,000 clones, about 86% being singletons. Sample: blood, taken from a patient who underwent chemoradiotherapy. These receptors were collected from a human donor with HPV-associated anogenital cancer.

Notes on this clone: Within the sample, other DNA sequences also encode this same CDR3. In DNA form, the CDR3 reads TGTGCCAGTACCCGGCTGGGCGGGGGGGCCGCCGAGCAGTACTTC. This translates into CASTRLGGGAAEQYF. The chain is built from TRBV19 and TRBJ2-7; the match to TRBD2 covers 9 bases. CDR1 and CDR2 from the germline V gene are LNHDA and SQIVND (reference sequence). The CDR3 runs 15 residues. With V trimmed by 7 bases and J by 6 bases, 13 bases remained unmatched.

The J gene is TRBJ1-6, the V gene TRBV6-6; TRBD1 matches at 7 bases. V was clipped by 8 bases and J by 7 bases; unmatched bases: 5. From germline, CDR1 is MNHNY and CDR2 SVGAGI (reference sequence). The CDR3 is made up of 13 amino acids. CDR3 sequence: CASLSRGNSPLHF. The CDR3 DNA follows: TGTGCCAGCTTAAGCAGGGGGAATTCACCCCTCCACTTT.

The CDR3 sequence: CASSELGQRNTGELFF. The CDR3 DNA is TGTGCCAGCAGCGAACTGGGACAGAGGAACACCGGGGAGCTGTTTTTT. The rearrangement joins TRBV2 to TRBJ2-2; 7 bases line up with TRBD1. The V and J ends lost 6 bases and 1 base, in that order; junction bases with no gene match: 8. In germline, CDR1 is SNHLY, CDR2 FYNNEI. The CDR3 covers 16 residues. Based on the CDR3 plus reference TRBV2 and TRBJ2-2, the full variable domain is EPEVTQTPSHQVTQMGQEVILRCVPISNHLYFYWYRQILGQKVEFLVSFYNNEISEKSEIFDDQFSVERPDGSNFTLKIRSTKLEDSAMYFCASSELGQRNTGELFFGEGSRLTVL.

The V call is TRBV4-3, the J call TRBJ2-1; a weak D match, TRBD2 (5 bases). V was cut by 3 bases and J by 2 bases, with 17 bases left in between. Germline assignment: CDR1 LGHNA and CDR2 YSLEER. CDR3 length equals 17 residues. This CDR3 reads CASSQEVALPPYNEQFF. The CDR3 region has the DNA TGCGCCAGCAGCCAGGAGGTAGCGCTCCCCCCCTACAATGAGCAGTTCTTC.

To note about this clone: Distinct nucleotide sequences in the sample also encode this CDR3. The chain uses TRBV7-2 and TRBJ2-7; 7 bases agree with TRBD1. The CDR3 totals 15 residues. Trimming cost V 1 base and J 2 bases; bases outside gene matches: 5. Per the germline V gene, CDR1 is SGHTA and CDR2 is FQGNSA. CDR3 DNA sequence: TGTGCCAGCAGCTTAGGGGGGCAGGGGGCCTACGAGCAGTACTTC. As protein: CASSLGGQGAYEQYF. Complete variable domain (other parts from reference TRBV7-2 and TRBJ2-7): GAGVSQSPSNKVTEKGKDVELRCDPISGHTALYWYRQSLGQGLEFLIYFQGNSAPDKSGLPSDRFSAERTGGSVSTLTIQRTQQEDSAVYLCASSLGGQGAYEQYFGPGTRLTVT.

The sample holds a few counts of this clone. The chain recombines TRBV7-2 with TRBJ1-3, with D uncertain. Germline CDR1 is SGHTA and CDR2 is FQGNSA. Between the trimmed V and J ends, which lost 2 bases and 2 bases, there was a span of 7 bases. The length of the CDR3 is 14 residues. CDR3 residues: CASSLTSPGNTIYF. The CDR3 nucleotides read TGTGCCAGCAGCTTAACGAGTCCTGGAAACACCATATATTTT.

The V call is TRBV6-5, the J call TRBJ1-2, with TRBD1 as a possible D gene (6 bases). CDR3 length: 12 residues. Germline loops: CDR1 MNHEY, CDR2 SVGAGI. Deletions cut 7 bases from V and 7 bases from J, with 13 bases between. The CDR3 protein is CASTEDRFGYTF. CDR3 DNA sequence: TGTGCCAGCACCGAGGACAGATTTGGCTACACCTTC.

The rearrangement joins TRBV21-1 to TRBJ2-4. TRBV21-1 corresponds to a pseudogene. The length of the CDR3 is 15 residues. CDR3 in DNA: TGTGCCAGCACCCGTCCGCCCCTAGCCAAAAACATTCAGTACTTC. This sequence encodes CASTRPPLAKNIQYF.